This T cell receptor beta chain is drawn from a study of blood T cell repertoires in COVID-19. Whole-study context: Samples taken during acute and convalescent COVID-19 were collected in the United States, Italy and Spain. Sources were T cells, B-cell-depleted T cells, or PBMCs; the material itself was cDNA or gDNA.

In the study's own analysis: Reference gene primer amplification gave estimated nucleated cell counts. The protocol was immunoSEQ multiplex PCR, while the TCRdb copy is restricted to in-frame clones and leaves out a portion. V, J and clone size were drawn from that table, and D and trimming were deduced from the DNA. The sample lists approximately 62,000 clones, 85% to 90% occurring once. Germline loops: CDR1 LNHDA, CDR2 SQIVND (reference sequence). The length of the CDR3 is 16 residues. J lost 6 bases, V lost 8 bases, and 18 bases had no gene match. Sequencing was done on a sample of peripheral blood. The chain combines TRBV19 with TRBJ1-2; TRBD1 aligns across 7 bases. This TCR was recovered from a human donor with active COVID-19. The donor label of this sample is uncertain. For the CDR3, the DNA is TGTGCCAGTCAAACCCTAGTGGACAGGCATCAGGATGGCTACACCTTC. This translates into CASQTLVDRHQDGYTF.